The 30 T cell receptor beta chains below come from one sample, sequenced in a study of T cells after yellow fever vaccination. TCRdb fed the 5' RACE reads into MiXCR, producing one record per CDR3 protein. The table includes some 340,000 distinct CDR3 sequences, about 11% detected once. Sequenced material: CD4+ T cells sorted from PBMCs, taken 45 days after the yellow fever booster vaccination. These receptors came from a man aged 18 to 30 who received the YFV17D yellow fever vaccine.

V and J are TRBV27 and TRBJ1-6; the D is unclear. This CDR3 comprises 12 residues. V was shortened by 6 bases and J by 5 bases, with 5 bases between the two germline ends. From germline, CDR1 is MNHEY and CDR2 SMNVEV (reference sequence). The CDR3 is CASRNDNSPLHF. DNA of the CDR3: TGTGCCAGCAGAAACGATAATTCACCCCTCCACTTT.

The chain combines TRBV7-2 with TRBJ2-7, with D hard to call. V lost 6 bases to trimming and J lost 3 bases, with 9 bases between them. The CDR3 is 12 residues long. Germline CDR1 SGHTA, CDR2 FQGNSA. CDR3 nucleotide sequence: TGTGCCAGCAGTTCTACCCACTACGAGCAGTACTTC. It codes for CASSSTHYEQYF.

This chain uses TRBV19 with TRBJ1-2; 7 bases match TRBD1. This CDR3 is built from 15 residues. The V gene end was trimmed by 8 bases and the J gene end by 6 bases; junction bases not matched to a gene: 15. Germline V gene lookup returns CDR1 LNHDA and CDR2 SQIVND (reference sequence). The CDR3 bases are TGTGCCAGTGGCACGCTGACAGGGAGATTAGATGGCTACACCTTC. Its translation: CASGTLTGRLDGYTF.

Regarding this clonotype: One junction end does not reproduce the germline sequence, and a read error may be involved. The V and J genes are TRBV18 and TRBJ1-1; possible D gene TRBD1, 6 bases. The CDR3 contains 14 residues. Germline V gives CDR1 KGHSH, CDR2 LQKENI. For the CDR3, the DNA is TGTGTCAGCTCACAACAGGGTCCGAGGACTGAAGCTTTCTTT. Its protein is CVSSQQGPRTEAFF.

In nucleotides, the CDR3 is TGCGCCAGCAGCTTGGCGGACAGGGGGCGTGAAGCTTTCTTT. This translates into CASSLADRGREAFF. The chain joins TRBV5-1 to TRBJ1-1; 11 bases agree with TRBD1. J lost 7 bases, V lost 0 bases, and 2 bases had no gene match. Germline V lookup: CDR1 SGHRS, CDR2 YFSETQ. The CDR3 runs to 14 residues.

This chain links TRBV2 with TRBJ1-2, with D tentatively TRBD1 (6 bases). This CDR3 region has 14 residues. V lost 2 bases and J 3 bases, leaving 10 bases between the germline ends. The germline CDR1 and CDR2 sequences are SNHLY and FYNNEI. CDR3 in DNA: TGTGCCAGCAGTGAATCGTCAGGGGACTATGGCTACACCTTC. Translated: CASSESSGDYGYTF.

This clonotype turned up a few times. This chain links TRBV20-1 with TRBJ2-5; TRBD1 might be the D (5 bases). There are 13 residues in the CDR3. The germline V gene has CDR1 DFQATT and CDR2 SNEGSKA (reference sequence). V shed 6 bases and J shed 1 base, with 12 bases lying between them. CDR3 in amino acids: CSANRQIQETQYF. The CDR3, as DNA: TGCAGTGCCAACCGACAGATCCAAGAGACCCAGTACTTC.

This clonotype has at least ten counts. The chain employs TRBV5-1 and TRBJ1-1; D is perhaps TRBD1 (5 bases). The CDR3 covers 13 residues. Between the trimmed V and J ends, which lost 4 bases and 3 bases, there was a span of 10 bases. Germline V gene sequence: CDR1 SGHRS, CDR2 YFSETQ. The CDR3 protein is CASSPGLDTEAFF. The CDR3 DNA reads TGCGCCAGCAGCCCAGGGCTGGACACTGAAGCTTTCTTT.

This clonotype has a handful of counts. The chain links TRBV5-4 to TRBJ2-2; the match to TRBD2 covers 7 bases. V shed 2 bases, J shed 1 base, and the junction held 5 bases outside the gene matches. The CDR3 contains 16 residues. CDR1 is SGHNT, CDR2 YYREEE, per germline (reference sequence). The CDR3 DNA reads as TGTGCCAGCAGCTTTGGGGGAGGGATGAACACCGGGGAGCTGTTTTTT. Amino acid sequence: CASSFGGGMNTGELFF.

The V gene is TRBV28, the J gene TRBJ1-1; D is perhaps TRBD1 (5 bases). The germline V gene encodes CDR1 MDHEN and CDR2 SYDVKM. The CDR3 contains 14 residues. Trimming left V 5 bases short and J 5 bases short, with 15 bases between. The CDR3 coding sequence is TGTGCCAGCAGTATCTCGACAGTTAGAACTGAAGCTTTCTTT. It is translated as CASSISTVRTEAFF.

This clonotype has at least ten counts. The chain joins TRBV10-1 to TRBJ2-3; D gene unclear. Trimming stripped 6 bases from V and 0 bases from J, with 7 bases between. The CDR3 consists of 13 residues. Germline V CDR1 and CDR2: WNHNN, SYGVQD (reference sequence). Here the CDR3 DNA reads TGCGCCAGCAGCTCTACTAGCACAGATACGCAGTATTTT. This encodes CASSSTSTDTQYF.

This clonotype has at least ten counts. J is TRBJ1-1 and V is TRBV7-2, with D possibly being TRBD1 (5 bases). The CDR3 totals 15 residues. Germline assignment: CDR1 SGHTA and CDR2 FQGNSA. Trimming cost V 5 bases and J 1 base, with 14 bases left between them. CDR3 protein: CASSTWWGGNTEAFF. As DNA, the CDR3 is TGTGCCAGCAGCACGTGGTGGGGGGGGAACACTGAAGCTTTCTTT.

The rearrangement links TRBV7-3 to TRBJ2-5, with D perhaps assigned TRBD1 or TRBD2 (5 bases each). CDR1 SGHTA and CDR2 FQGTGA come from the germline V gene. V dropped 3 bases and J dropped 7 bases, with 9 bases sitting between them. This CDR3 has 12 residues. CDR3 coding DNA: TGTGCCAGCAGCTTCGGGGCAGGGACCCAGTACTTC. It encodes CASSFGAGTQYF.

The chain couples TRBV20-1 to TRBJ1-1; weak D call: TRBD1 (5 bases). V lost 7 bases to trimming and J lost 1 base, with 10 bases between them. This CDR3 is built from 12 residues. The germline gives CDR1 DFQATT, CDR2 SNEGSKA (reference sequence). DNA of the CDR3: TGCAGTGTTGGGACCGGGAACACTGAAGCTTTCTTT. It translates to CSVGTGNTEAFF.

This clonotype was observed at least ten times. The rearrangement uses TRBV7-9 and TRBJ1-2; D might be TRBD1 (5 bases). Germline lookup yields CDR1 SEHNR and CDR2 FQNEAQ (reference sequence). The CDR3 is made up of 11 amino acids. V shed 3 bases and J shed 6 bases, with 5 bases lying between them. This CDR3 is CASSLGDGYTF. CDR3 nucleotide sequence: TGTGCCAGCAGCTTGGGGGATGGCTACACCTTC.

There are many counts of this clonotype. This rearrangement joins TRBV5-1 to TRBJ2-7, with 7 bases matching TRBD1. Germline V gene lookup returns CDR1 SGHRS and CDR2 YFSETQ. V lost 2 bases, J lost 3 bases, and 8 bases stayed unmatched. This CDR3 region has 15 residues. The CDR3 nucleotides are TGCGCCAGCAGCTTTGGGACAGACGCGAACTACGAGCAGTACTTC. Translating gives CASSFGTDANYEQYF.

This chain joins TRBV20-1 and TRBJ2-5; a weak D match, TRBD1 (6 bases). This CDR3 is 12 amino acids long. The germline V gene has CDR1 DFQATT and CDR2 SNEGSKA (reference sequence). Trimming took 3 bases from V and 5 from J, leaving 10 bases between them. CDR3 in amino acids: CSARSQGETQYF. For the CDR3, the DNA is TGCAGTGCTAGGTCGCAGGGGGAGACCCAGTACTTC.

This clonotype was detected only a few times. The rearrangement links TRBV12-3 or TRBV12-4 to TRBJ1-5, with TRBD1 matching 9 bases. CDR3 length: 14 residues. J lost 6 bases, V lost 4 bases, and 4 bases had no gene match. The CDR3 region has the DNA TGTGCCAGCAGTTACGGGACAGGGACTCAGCCCCAGCATTTT. This codes for CASSYGTGTQPQHF.

The gene calls are TRBV10-3 and TRBJ1-5, with D hard to call. Per the germline V gene, CDR1 is ENHRY and CDR2 is SYGVKD. The CDR3 length is 15 residues. Trimming left V 3 bases short and J 2 bases short, with 11 bases between. CDR3 protein: CAISDRGEGNQPQHF. The CDR3 coding sequence is TGTGCCATCAGTGATCGGGGAGAAGGCAATCAGCCCCAGCATTTT.

A few counts support this clonotype. CDR3: CASSRSDRNTEAFF. The CDR3 nucleotides read TGCGCCAGCAGCCGATCAGACAGGAACACTGAAGCTTTCTTT. This chain links TRBV4-3 with TRBJ1-1, with a possible D match to TRBD1 (5 bases). The germline V and J ends were trimmed by 4 bases and 1 base, with 10 bases remaining between them. Germline lookup yields CDR1 LGHNA and CDR2 YSLEER. The CDR3 spans 14 residues.

In DNA, the CDR3 is TGTGCCATCAGTGAGGGTAGGGGACAGGGATTACAAGAGACCCAGTACTTC. It translates to CAISEGRGQGLQETQYF. V and J are TRBV10-3 and TRBJ2-5, with 9 bases that match TRBD1. Germline V gene sequence: CDR1 ENHRY, CDR2 SYGVKD. This CDR3 region has 17 residues. The V gene end was trimmed by 2 bases and the J gene end by 2 bases; junction bases not matched to a gene: 9.

The chain employs TRBV14 and TRBJ2-3; D gene ambiguous. This CDR3 is 16 amino acids long. From germline, CDR1 is SGHDN and CDR2 FVKESK. V was pared by 1 base and J by 0 bases, with 11 bases between. The CDR3 DNA sequence: TGTGCCAGCAGCCAAGGAGTTGGCGGTAGCACAGATACGCAGTATTTT. Its translation: CASSQGVGGSTDTQYF.

Ten or more counts support this clonotype. The V gene is TRBV10-2, the J gene TRBJ2-1; 7 positions match TRBD2. Germline V gives CDR1 WSHSY, CDR2 SAAADI. There are 15 residues in the CDR3. V trimming: 6 bases; J trimming: 3 bases; junction bases outside the gene matches: 8. The CDR3 region is CASREEAGDYNEQFF. The CDR3 DNA follows: TGCGCCAGCAGGGAGGAGGCGGGGGACTACAATGAGCAGTTCTTC.

The sample holds a few counts of this clonotype. This chain uses TRBV9 with TRBJ2-2; D call uncertain. The germline gives CDR1 SGDLS, CDR2 YYNGEE. V was pared by 1 base and J by 2 bases, with 21 bases between. The CDR3 runs to 19 residues. CDR3 loop: CASSVRARYRQVNTGELFF. The CDR3 DNA sequence: TGTGCCAGCAGCGTAAGGGCCCGGTACCGGCAGGTAAACACCGGGGAGCTGTTTTTT.

The V and J genes are TRBV7-9 and TRBJ1-1; TRBD1 might be the D (6 bases). CDR1 and CDR2 (germline): SEHNR, FQNEAQ (reference sequence). CDR3 length: 19 residues. V lost 2 bases to trimming and J lost 6 bases, with 28 bases between them. CDR3 amino acids: CASSLRGGGATGMMSEAFF. The CDR3 bases are TGTGCCAGCAGCTTAAGAGGGGGAGGGGCGACCGGGATGATGTCTGAAGCTTTCTTT.

The chain has TRBV6-2 or TRBV6-3 and TRBJ1-5; TRBD1 agrees at 7 bases. V was clipped by 2 bases and J by 9 bases; unmatched bases: 16. The germline V gene has CDR1 MNHEY and CDR2 SVGEGT. The CDR3 covers 17 residues. The CDR3 loop is CASSYPITGAPGRPQHF. Here the CDR3 DNA reads TGTGCCAGCAGTTACCCTATCACAGGGGCCCCAGGTCGGCCCCAGCATTTT.

A few counts support this clonotype. The chain uses TRBV18 and TRBJ1-1, with 11 nucleotides matching TRBD1. The CDR3 has 15 amino acids. The trim removed 4 bases at V and 1 base at J, leaving 2 bases unmatched. Per germline, CDR1 KGHSH and CDR2 LQKENI. This chain's CDR3 is CASSLGTGGNTEAFF. The CDR3 DNA reads as TGTGCCAGCTCACTTGGGACAGGGGGGAACACTGAAGCTTTCTTT.

This clonotype was seen a handful of times. In DNA form, the CDR3 reads TGCAGCGTTGCCACGCAGGGGGCTAGGACTGAAGCTTTCTTT. Protein product: CSVATQGARTEAFF. This chain joins TRBV29-1 and TRBJ1-1; 8 positions match TRBD1. V was pared by 4 bases and J by 5 bases, with 9 bases of the junction left unmatched. This CDR3 contains 14 residues. CDR1 is SQVTM and CDR2 is ANQGSEA in the germline V gene.

This chain uses TRBV7-3 with TRBJ2-5; D unclear. V dropped 2 bases and J dropped 5 bases, with 6 bases sitting between them. In germline, CDR1 is SGHTA, CDR2 FQGTGA. The CDR3 has 12 residues. The CDR3 region is CASSLLGETQYF. The CDR3 coding sequence is TGTGCCAGCAGCTTATTGGGGGAGACCCAGTACTTC.

This clonotype was seen a few times. The chain couples TRBV4-3 to TRBJ1-6; 9 bases map to TRBD1. After removal of 0 bases from V and 8 bases from J, the junction contained 8 bases not matched to a gene. The CDR3 totals 17 residues. Germline V gene lookup returns CDR1 LGHNA and CDR2 YSLEER. In DNA, the CDR3 is TGCGCCAGCAGCCAAGAAATTGGAGGACAGGGGTATTCACCCCTCCACTTT. This sequence encodes CASSQEIGGQGYSPLHF.